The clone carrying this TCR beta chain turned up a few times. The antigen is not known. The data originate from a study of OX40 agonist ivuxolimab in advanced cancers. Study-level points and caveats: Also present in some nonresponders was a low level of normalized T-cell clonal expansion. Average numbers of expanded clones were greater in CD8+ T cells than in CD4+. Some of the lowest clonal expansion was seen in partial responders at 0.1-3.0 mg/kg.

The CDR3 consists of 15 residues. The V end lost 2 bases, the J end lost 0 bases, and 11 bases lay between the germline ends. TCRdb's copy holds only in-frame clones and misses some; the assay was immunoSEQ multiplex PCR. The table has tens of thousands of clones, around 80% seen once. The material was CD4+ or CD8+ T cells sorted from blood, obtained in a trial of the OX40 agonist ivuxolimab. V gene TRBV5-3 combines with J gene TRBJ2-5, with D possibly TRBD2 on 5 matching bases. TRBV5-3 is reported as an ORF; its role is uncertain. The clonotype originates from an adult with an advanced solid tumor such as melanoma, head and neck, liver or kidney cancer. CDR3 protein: CARSLAAGHQETQYF. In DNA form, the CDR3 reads TGTGCCAGAAGCTTAGCTGCGGGCCACCAAGAGACCCAGTACTTC.